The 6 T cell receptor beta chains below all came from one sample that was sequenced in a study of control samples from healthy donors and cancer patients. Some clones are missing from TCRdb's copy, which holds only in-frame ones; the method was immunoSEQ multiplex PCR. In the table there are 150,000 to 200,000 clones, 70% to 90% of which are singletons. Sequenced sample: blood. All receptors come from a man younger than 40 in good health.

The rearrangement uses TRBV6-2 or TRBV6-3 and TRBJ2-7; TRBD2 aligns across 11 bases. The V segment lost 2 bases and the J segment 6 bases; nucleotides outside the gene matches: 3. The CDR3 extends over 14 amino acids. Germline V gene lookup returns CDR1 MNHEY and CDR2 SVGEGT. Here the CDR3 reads CASSYLLAGGEQYF. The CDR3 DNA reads TGTGCCAGCAGTTACCTTCTAGCGGGGGGCGAGCAGTACTTC.

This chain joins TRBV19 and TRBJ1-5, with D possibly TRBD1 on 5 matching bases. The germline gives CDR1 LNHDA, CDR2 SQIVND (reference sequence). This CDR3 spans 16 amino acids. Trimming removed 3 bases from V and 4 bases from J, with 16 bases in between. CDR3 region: CASSIPGGRRNQPQHF. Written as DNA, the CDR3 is TGTGCCAGTAGTATTCCTGGGGGACGGCGGAATCAGCCCCAGCATTTT.

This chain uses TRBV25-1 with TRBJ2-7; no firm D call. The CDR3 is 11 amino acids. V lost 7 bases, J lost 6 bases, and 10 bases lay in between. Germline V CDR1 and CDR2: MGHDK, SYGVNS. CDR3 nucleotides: TGTGCCAGCATTGAGATGGCCGAGCAGTACTTC. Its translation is CASIEMAEQYF.

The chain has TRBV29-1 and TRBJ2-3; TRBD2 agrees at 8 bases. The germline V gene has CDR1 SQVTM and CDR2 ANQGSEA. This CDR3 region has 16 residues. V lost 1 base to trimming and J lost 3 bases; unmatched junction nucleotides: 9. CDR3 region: CSVEGGAGGITDTQYF. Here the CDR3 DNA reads TGCAGCGTTGAAGGTGGGGCGGGGGGCATTACAGATACGCAGTATTTT.

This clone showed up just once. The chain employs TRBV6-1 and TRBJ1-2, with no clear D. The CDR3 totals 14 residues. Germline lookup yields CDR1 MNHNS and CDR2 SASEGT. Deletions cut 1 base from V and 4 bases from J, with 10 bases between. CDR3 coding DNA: TGTGCCAGCAGTGAAGAATTTGTAGTCTATGGCTACACCTTC. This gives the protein CASSEEFVVYGYTF.

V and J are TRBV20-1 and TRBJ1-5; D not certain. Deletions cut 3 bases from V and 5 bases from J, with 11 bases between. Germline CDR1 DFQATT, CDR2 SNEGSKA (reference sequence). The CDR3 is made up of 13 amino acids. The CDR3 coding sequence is TGCAGTGCTAGTCGGAACGGGTATCAGCCCCAGCATTTT. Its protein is CSASRNGYQPQHF.